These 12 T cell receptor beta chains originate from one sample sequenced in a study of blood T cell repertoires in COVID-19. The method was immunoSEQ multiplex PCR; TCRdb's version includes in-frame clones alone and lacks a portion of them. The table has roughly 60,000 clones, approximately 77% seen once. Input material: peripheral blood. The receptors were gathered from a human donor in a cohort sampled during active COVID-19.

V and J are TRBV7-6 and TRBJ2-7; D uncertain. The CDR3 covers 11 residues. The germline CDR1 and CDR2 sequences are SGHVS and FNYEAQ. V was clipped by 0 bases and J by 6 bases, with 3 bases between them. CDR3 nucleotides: TGTGCCAGCAGCTTAGCAGCCGAGCAGTACTTC. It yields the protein CASSLAAEQYF. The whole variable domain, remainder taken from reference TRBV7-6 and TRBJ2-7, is GAGVSQSPRYKVTKRGQDVALRCDPISGHVSLYWYRQALGQGPEFLTYFNYEAQQDKSGLPNDRFSAERPEGSISTLTIQRTEQRDSAMYRCASSLAAEQYFGPGTRLTVT.

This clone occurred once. As DNA, the CDR3 is TGTGCCAGCAGCTTAGCAGGGGTCGGTCGTATCACCGGGGAGCTGTTTTTT. Amino acids: CASSLAGVGRITGELFF. The V gene is TRBV7-8, the J gene TRBJ2-2; a possible D gene is TRBD1 (5 bases). The V end lost 0 bases, the J end lost 4 bases, and 15 bases lay between the germline ends. Per germline, CDR1 SGHVS and CDR2 FQNEAQ. This CDR3 is 17 amino acids long.

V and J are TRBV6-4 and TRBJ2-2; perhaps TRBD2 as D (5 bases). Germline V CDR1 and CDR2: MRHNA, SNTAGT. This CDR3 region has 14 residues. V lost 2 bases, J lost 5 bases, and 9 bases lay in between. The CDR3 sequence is CASSDAGGTGELFF. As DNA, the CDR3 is TGTGCCAGCAGTGACGCGGGCGGAACCGGGGAGCTGTTTTTT.

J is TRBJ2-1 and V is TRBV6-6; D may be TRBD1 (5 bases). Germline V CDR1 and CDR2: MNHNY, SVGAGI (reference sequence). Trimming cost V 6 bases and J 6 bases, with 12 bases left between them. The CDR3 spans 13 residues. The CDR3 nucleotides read TGTGCCAGCAGGCAGGGAACTCCCAATGAGCAGTTCTTC. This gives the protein CASRQGTPNEQFF.

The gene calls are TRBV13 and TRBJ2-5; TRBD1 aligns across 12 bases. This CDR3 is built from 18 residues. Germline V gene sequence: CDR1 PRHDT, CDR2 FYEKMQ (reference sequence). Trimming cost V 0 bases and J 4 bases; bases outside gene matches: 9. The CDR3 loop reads CASSLGLTGTGGRETQYF. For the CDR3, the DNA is TGTGCCAGCAGCTTAGGCCTAACGGGGACAGGGGGCAGAGAGACCCAGTACTTC.

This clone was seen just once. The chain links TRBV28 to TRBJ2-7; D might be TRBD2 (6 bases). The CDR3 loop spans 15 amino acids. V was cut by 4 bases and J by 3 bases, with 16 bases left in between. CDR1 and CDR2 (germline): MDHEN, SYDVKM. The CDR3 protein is CASSSPSSAGYEQYF. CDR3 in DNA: TGTGCCAGCAGTTCCCCTTCTAGCGCGGGCTACGAGCAGTACTTC.

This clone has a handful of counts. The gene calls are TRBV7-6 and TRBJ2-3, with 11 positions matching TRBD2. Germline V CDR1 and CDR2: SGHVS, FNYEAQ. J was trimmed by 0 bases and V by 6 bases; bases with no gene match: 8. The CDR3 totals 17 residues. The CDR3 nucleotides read TGTGCCAGCAGGAGAATCCCTAGCGGGGGGAGCACAGATACGCAGTATTTT. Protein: CASRRIPSGGSTDTQYF.

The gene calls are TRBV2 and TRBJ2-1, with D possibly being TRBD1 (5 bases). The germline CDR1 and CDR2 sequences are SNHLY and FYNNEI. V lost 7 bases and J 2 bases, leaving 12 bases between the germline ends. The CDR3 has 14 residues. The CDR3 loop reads CASNTRQPYNEQFF. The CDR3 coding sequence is TGTGCCAGCAACACTCGACAGCCCTACAATGAGCAGTTCTTC. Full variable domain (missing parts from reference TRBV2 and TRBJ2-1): EPEVTQTPSHQVTQMGQEVILRCVPISNHLYFYWYRQILGQKVEFLVSFYNNEISEKSEIFDDQFSVERPDGSNFTLKIRSTKLEDSAMYFCASNTRQPYNEQFFGPGTRLTVL.

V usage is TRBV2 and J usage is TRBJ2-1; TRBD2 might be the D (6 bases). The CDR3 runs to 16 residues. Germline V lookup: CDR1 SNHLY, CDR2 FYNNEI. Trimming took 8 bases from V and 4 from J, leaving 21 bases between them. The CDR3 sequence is CASGASKTSIYNEQFF. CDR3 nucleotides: TGTGCCAGCGGAGCTTCAAAGACTAGTATTTACAATGAGCAGTTCTTC.

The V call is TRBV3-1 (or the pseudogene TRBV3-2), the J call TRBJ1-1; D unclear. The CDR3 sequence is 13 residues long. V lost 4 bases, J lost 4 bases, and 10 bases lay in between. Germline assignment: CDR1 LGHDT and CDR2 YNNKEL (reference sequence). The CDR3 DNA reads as TGTGCCAGCAGCCCCGGGGAGGCCACTGAAGCTTTCTTT. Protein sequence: CASSPGEATEAFF.

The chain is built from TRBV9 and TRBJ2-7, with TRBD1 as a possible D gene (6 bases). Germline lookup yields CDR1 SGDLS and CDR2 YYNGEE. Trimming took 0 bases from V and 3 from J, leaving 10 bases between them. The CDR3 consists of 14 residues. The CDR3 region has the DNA TGTGCCAGCAGCGTAGGCGCAGGGGTCTACGAGCAGTACTTC. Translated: CASSVGAGVYEQYF.

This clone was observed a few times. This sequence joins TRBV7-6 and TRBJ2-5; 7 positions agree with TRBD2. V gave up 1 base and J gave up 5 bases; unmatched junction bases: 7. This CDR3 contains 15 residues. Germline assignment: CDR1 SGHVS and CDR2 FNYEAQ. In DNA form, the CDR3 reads TGTGCCAGCAGCTTAGTACGTTCCGGGGGGGAGACCCAGTACTTC. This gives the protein CASSLVRSGGETQYF.